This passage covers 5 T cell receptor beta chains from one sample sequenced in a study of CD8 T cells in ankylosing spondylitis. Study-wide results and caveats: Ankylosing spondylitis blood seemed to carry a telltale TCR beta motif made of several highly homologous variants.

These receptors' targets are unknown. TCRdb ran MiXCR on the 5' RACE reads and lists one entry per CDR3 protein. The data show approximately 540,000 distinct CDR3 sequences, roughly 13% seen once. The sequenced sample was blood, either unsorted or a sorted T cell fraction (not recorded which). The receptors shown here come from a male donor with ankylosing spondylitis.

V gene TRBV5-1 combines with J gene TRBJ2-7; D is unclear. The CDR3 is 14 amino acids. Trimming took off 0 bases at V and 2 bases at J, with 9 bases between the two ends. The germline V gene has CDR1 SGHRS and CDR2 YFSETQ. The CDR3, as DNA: TGCGCCAGCAGCTTGGCCGGTAACACCTACGAGCAGTACGTC. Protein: CASSLAGNTYEQYV.

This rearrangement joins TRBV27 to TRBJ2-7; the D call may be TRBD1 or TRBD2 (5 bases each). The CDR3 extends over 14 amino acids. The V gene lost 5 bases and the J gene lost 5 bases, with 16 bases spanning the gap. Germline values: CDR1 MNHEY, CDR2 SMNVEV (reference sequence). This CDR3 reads CASSPGASPDEQYF. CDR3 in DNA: TGTGCCAGCAGTCCCGGGGCTTCTCCTGACGAGCAGTACTTC.

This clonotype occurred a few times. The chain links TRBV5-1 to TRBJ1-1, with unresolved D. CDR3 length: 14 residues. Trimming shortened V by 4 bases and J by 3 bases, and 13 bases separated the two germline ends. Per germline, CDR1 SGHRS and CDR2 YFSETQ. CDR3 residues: CASSAQAGDTEAFF. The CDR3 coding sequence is TGCGCCAGCAGCGCGCAGGCCGGTGACACTGAAGCTTTCTTT.

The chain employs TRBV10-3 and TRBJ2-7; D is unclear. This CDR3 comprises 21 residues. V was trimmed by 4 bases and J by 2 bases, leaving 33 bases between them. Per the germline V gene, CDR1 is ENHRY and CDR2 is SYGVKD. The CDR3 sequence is CAISGFSRGENKGYLPYEQYF. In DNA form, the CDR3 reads TGTGCCATCAGTGGTTTTTCGAGAGGCGAAAATAAAGGGTATCTTCCCTACGAGCAGTACTTC.

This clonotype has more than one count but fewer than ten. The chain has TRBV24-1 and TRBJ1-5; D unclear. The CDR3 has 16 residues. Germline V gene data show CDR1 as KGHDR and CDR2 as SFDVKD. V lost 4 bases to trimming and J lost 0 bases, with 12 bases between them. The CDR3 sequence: CATSDTEIHSNQPQHF. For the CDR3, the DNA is TGTGCCACCAGTGACACAGAGATCCATAGCAATCAGCCCCAGCATTTT.